The 9 T cell receptor beta chains listed next were all sequenced from one sample in a study of vaccination and CD4 T cells after COVID-19. Treatment described: roughly 10-day PBMC culture with coronavirus spike peptide pools or control peptides (ViraFEST assay). These receptors are not linked to any known antigen. Once obtained from cultured CD4+ T cells, the DNA was sequenced using the Oncomine TCR Beta short-read assay. TCRdb redid the calling of the PCR reads with MiXCR, one entry per CDR3 protein. The data show under 15,000 distinct CDR3 sequences, roughly 50% seen once. Sequencing was done on a sample of CD4+ T cells from blood, cultured in vitro. The receptors derive from a human donor who had recovered from COVID-19.

The gene calls are TRBV30 and TRBJ2-5; D unclear. CDR1 is GTSNPN and CDR2 is SVGIG in the germline V gene (reference sequence). This CDR3 region has 11 residues. Trimming cost V 4 bases and J 1 base, with 4 bases left between them. CDR3 nucleotide sequence: TGTGCCTGGACGGGCCAAGAGACCCAGTACTTC. Protein sequence: CAWTGQETQYF.

This clonotype was seen only a few times. The chain is built from TRBV15 and TRBJ1-6, with D possibly matching TRBD1 (6 bases). With 5 bases removed from V and 11 bases from J, the gap between germline ends came to 13 bases. Germline V CDR1 and CDR2: LNHNV, YYDKDF (reference sequence). The CDR3 loop spans 13 amino acids. The CDR3 loop is CATSGGGSAPLHF. CDR3 bases: TGTGCCACCAGCGGAGGGGGTAGCGCACCCCTCCACTTT.

V gene TRBV7-3 combines with J gene TRBJ1-2; the D is unclear. Germline V lookup: CDR1 SGHTA, CDR2 FQGTGA. This CDR3 has 13 residues. The V end lost 5 bases, the J end lost 2 bases, and 9 bases lay between the germline ends. The DNA for the CDR3 is TGTGCCAGCAGCCCGGACGGGAACTATGGCTACACCTTC. Protein sequence: CASSPDGNYGYTF.

This clonotype was observed once. The chain links TRBV7-2 to TRBJ2-7; D may be TRBD2 (7 bases). The CDR3 sequence is 16 residues long. Germline values: CDR1 SGHTA, CDR2 FQGNSA. The ends were cut back, 2 bases at V and 0 bases at J, with 14 bases in the middle. CDR3 sequence: CASSLRGATDSYEQYF. For the CDR3, the DNA is TGTGCCAGCAGCTTACGGGGGGCGACGGACTCCTACGAGCAGTACTTC.

This rearrangement joins TRBV30 to TRBJ1-6; D gene unclear. CDR1 is GTSNPN and CDR2 is SVGIG in the germline V gene (reference sequence). The CDR3 is 14 amino acids. V lost 1 base and J lost 6, with 10 bases in between. The CDR3 region is CAWSDGIGNSPLHF. Here the CDR3 DNA reads TGTGCCTGGAGTGATGGGATAGGTAATTCACCCCTCCACTTT.

The chain links TRBV20-1 to TRBJ2-7; 8 bases match TRBD2. CDR3 length: 14 amino acids. Looked up from germline, CDR1 is DFQATT and CDR2 is SNEGSKA (reference sequence). Losses at the gene ends were 5 bases for V and 4 bases for J; bases not matched to a gene: 10. The CDR3 protein is CSAGLPLAVYEQYF. For the CDR3, the DNA is TGCAGTGCTGGACTCCCACTAGCGGTTTACGAGCAGTACTTC.

The sample holds a few counts of this clonotype. This CDR3 is CASSPNTEAFF. The DNA for the CDR3 is TGTGCCAGCAGCCCGAACACTGAAGCTTTCTTT. The rearrangement links TRBV6-1 to TRBJ1-1; the D is unclear. The V gene's germline CDR1 is MNHNS and CDR2 SASEGT. The CDR3 has 11 amino acids. The V end lost 6 bases, the J end lost 1 base, and 3 bases lay between the germline ends.

This clonotype has a handful of counts. V is TRBV2 and J is TRBJ2-7; D ambiguous. The V gene's germline CDR1 is SNHLY and CDR2 FYNNEI. Trimming removed 3 bases from V and 6 bases from J, with 6 bases in between. This CDR3 spans 11 amino acids. CDR3 region: CASSDISEQYF. The CDR3 nucleotides are TGTGCCAGCAGTGATATCTCCGAGCAGTACTTC.

This clonotype was recorded once. J is TRBJ2-5 and V is TRBV7-2; no firm D call. Germline values: CDR1 SGHTA, CDR2 FQGNSA. Trimming left V 5 bases short and J 2 bases short, with 12 bases between. This CDR3 has 14 amino acids. The chain's CDR3 is CASSRGARQETQYF. The DNA for the CDR3 is TGTGCCAGCAGCCGAGGCGCTCGGCAAGAGACCCAGTACTTC.